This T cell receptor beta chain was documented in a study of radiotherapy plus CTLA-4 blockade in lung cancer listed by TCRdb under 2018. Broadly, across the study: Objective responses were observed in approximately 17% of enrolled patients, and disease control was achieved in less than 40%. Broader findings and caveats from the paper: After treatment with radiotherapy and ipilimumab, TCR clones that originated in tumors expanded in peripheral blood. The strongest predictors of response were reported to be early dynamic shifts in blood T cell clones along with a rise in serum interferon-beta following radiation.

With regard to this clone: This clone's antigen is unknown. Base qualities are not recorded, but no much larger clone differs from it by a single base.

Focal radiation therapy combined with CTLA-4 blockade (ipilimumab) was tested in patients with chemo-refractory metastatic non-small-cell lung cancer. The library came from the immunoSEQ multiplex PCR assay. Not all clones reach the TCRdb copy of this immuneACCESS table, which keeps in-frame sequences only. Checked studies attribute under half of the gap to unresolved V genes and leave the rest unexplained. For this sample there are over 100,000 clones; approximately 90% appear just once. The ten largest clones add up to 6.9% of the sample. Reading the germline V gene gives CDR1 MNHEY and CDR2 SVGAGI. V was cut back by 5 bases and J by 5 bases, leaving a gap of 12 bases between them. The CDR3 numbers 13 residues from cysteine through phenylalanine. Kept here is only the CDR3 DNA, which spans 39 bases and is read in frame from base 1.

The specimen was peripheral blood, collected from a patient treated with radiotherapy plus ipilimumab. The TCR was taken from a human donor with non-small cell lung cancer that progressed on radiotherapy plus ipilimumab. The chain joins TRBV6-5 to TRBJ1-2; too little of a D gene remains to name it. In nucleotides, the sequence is TGTGCCAGCAGTAAAAACAGCCCTTATGGCTACACCTTC. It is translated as CASSKNSPYGYTF.